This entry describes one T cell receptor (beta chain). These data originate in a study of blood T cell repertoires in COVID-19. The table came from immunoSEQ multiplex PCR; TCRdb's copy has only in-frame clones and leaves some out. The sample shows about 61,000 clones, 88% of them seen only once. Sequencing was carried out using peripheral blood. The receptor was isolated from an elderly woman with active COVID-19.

The CDR3 coding sequence is TGTGCCACCGCGGGACTCATGAACACCGGGGAGCTGTTTTTT. Its protein is CATAGLMNTGELFF. The chain has TRBV24-1 and TRBJ2-2; TRBD2 might be the D (6 bases). The germline CDR1 and CDR2 sequences are KGHDR and SFDVKD. Between the trimmed V and J ends, which lost 9 bases and 1 base, there was a span of 11 bases. This CDR3 is built from 14 residues.